The 20 T cell receptor beta chains reported below all come from one sample, sequenced in a study of monozygotic twins with inflammatory bowel disease. TCRdb re-called the 5' RACE reads and shows each CDR3 protein once, DNA omitted. The table for this sample gives about 110,000 distinct CDR3 sequences. The specimen sequenced was blood. Source of these receptors: a human donor with ulcerative colitis or Crohn's disease, or a healthy co-twin of an affected twin (not recorded which).

The V call is TRBV5-4, the J call TRBJ2-7. Looked up from germline, CDR1 is SGHNT and CDR2 is YYREEE (reference sequence). The CDR3 is 12 residues long. The chain's CDR3 is CASSFPMNEQYF.

This chain uses TRBV5-1 with TRBJ2-7; checking the TCRdb D call of TRBD1 is not possible without DNA. This CDR3 comprises 16 residues. CDR1 SGHRS and CDR2 YFSETQ come from the germline V gene. The CDR3 reads CASSANPQGKAYEQYF.

This chain's CDR3 is CASSPQATGDTEAFF. The V and J genes are TRBV7-9 and TRBJ1-1; absent DNA, TCRdb's TRBD1 call cannot be checked. The germline V gene has CDR1 SEHNR and CDR2 FQNEAQ (reference sequence). This CDR3 contains 15 residues. The full variable domain, with the rest looked up from reference TRBV7-9 and TRBJ1-1, is DTGVSQNPRHKITKRGQNVTFRCDPISEHNRLYWYRQTLGQGPEFLTYFQNEAQLEKSRLLSDRFSAERPKGSFSTLEIQRTEQGDSAMYLCASSPQATGDTEAFFGQGTRLTVV.

The rearrangement links TRBV27 to TRBJ1-1. Germline CDR1 and CDR2: MNHEY and SMNVEV (reference sequence). The CDR3 sequence is 13 residues long. The CDR3 sequence: CASSPEINTEAFF.

CDR3 protein: CASRQLAGEYNEQFF. V and J are TRBV12-3 or TRBV12-4 and TRBJ2-1; with no DNA, the TCRdb D assignment of TRBD2 cannot be verified. The CDR3 is 15 residues long.

This rearrangement joins TRBV5-6 to TRBJ1-1. CDR3 length equals 15 residues. The V gene's germline CDR1 is SGHDT and CDR2 YYEEEE. The CDR3: CVSSLAREMNTEAFF.

The rearrangement joins TRBV9 to TRBJ2-1; TCRdb designates TRBD2, a call that cannot be tested without DNA. Germline V CDR1 and CDR2: SGDLS, YYNGEE. The CDR3 length is 15 residues. The CDR3 protein is CASSISSGTYNEQFF. The full variable domain, in which reference TRBV9 and TRBJ2-1 provide the parts outside the CDR3, is DSGVTQTPKHLITATGQRVTLRCSPRSGDLSVYWYQQSLDQGLQFLIQYYNGEERAKGNILERFSAQQFPDLHSELNLSSLELGDSALYFCASSISSGTYNEQFFGPGTRLTVL.

V usage is TRBV5-4 and J usage is TRBJ1-2; the D call from TCRdb, TRBD1, cannot be confirmed without DNA. In germline, CDR1 is SGHNT, CDR2 YYREEE (reference sequence). This CDR3 is 15 amino acids long. CDR3 in amino acids: CASSPDRQGLGTDTF. Based on the CDR3 plus reference TRBV5-4 and TRBJ1-2, the full variable domain is ETGVTQSPTHLIKTRGQQVTLRCSSQSGHNTVSWYQQALGQGPQFIFQYYREEENGRGNFPPRFSGLQFPNYSSELNVNALELDDSALYLCASSPDRQGLGTDTFGSGTRLTVV.

The chain employs TRBV14 and TRBJ2-1; lacking DNA, the TRBD1 call made by TCRdb goes unchecked. Germline-derived CDR1 and CDR2 are SGHDN and FVKESK. There are 16 residues in the CDR3. This CDR3 is CASSLLGGSSYNEQFF.

The chain joins TRBV15 to TRBJ2-1; TCRdb proposes TRBD2, but this gene call is untestable without DNA. Per the germline V gene, CDR1 is LNHNV and CDR2 is YYDKDF (reference sequence). The CDR3 consists of 17 residues. CDR3 sequence reads: CATSRQPRASGNNEQFF.

The chain couples TRBV7-9 to TRBJ2-6. Germline-derived CDR1 and CDR2 are SEHNR and FQNEAQ (reference sequence). The length of the CDR3 is 15 residues. The CDR3 is CASSLNMAGANVLTF. The variable domain in full, completed from reference TRBV7-9 and TRBJ2-6, reads DTGVSQNPRHKITKRGQNVTFRCDPISEHNRLYWYRQTLGQGPEFLTYFQNEAQLEKSRLLSDRFSAERPKGSFSTLEIQRTEQGDSAMYLCASSLNMAGANVLTFGAGSRLTVL.

J is TRBJ1-5 and V is TRBV5-6; as DNA is missing, the TRBD1 call by TCRdb cannot be tested. This CDR3 comprises 13 residues. The germline V gene has CDR1 SGHDT and CDR2 YYEEEE. The CDR3 region is CASSLQVGTTQHF.

This chain's CDR3 is CASSEDTHPEQYF. The chain joins TRBV2 to TRBJ2-7; TCRdb reports TRBD2, a call that lacks DNA to check it against. The CDR3 runs 13 residues. Per germline, CDR1 SNHLY and CDR2 FYNNEI.

The chain combines TRBV19 with TRBJ2-5. Germline values: CDR1 LNHDA, CDR2 SQIVND (reference sequence). The CDR3 is 15 residues long. CDR3 sequence: CASSIVGRYQETQYF.

The rearrangement links TRBV29-1 to TRBJ2-7; TCRdb proposes TRBD1, but this gene call is untestable without DNA. Germline lookup yields CDR1 SQVTM and CDR2 ANQGSEA. The CDR3 has 12 residues. This CDR3 reads CSVQGGSYEQYF.

The chain carries TRBV6-5 and TRBJ1-3; TCRdb selects TRBD1, and the lack of DNA leaves this call unchecked. Germline V gene lookup returns CDR1 MNHEY and CDR2 SVGAGI. The CDR3 runs 13 residues. The chain's CDR3 is CASSPTGGYTIYF.

The rearrangement uses TRBV15 and TRBJ1-1. Germline V gene sequence: CDR1 LNHNV, CDR2 YYDKDF (reference sequence). The CDR3 totals 15 residues. The CDR3 reads CATSPVNQDNTEAFF.

This sequence joins TRBV20-1 and TRBJ1-4. The CDR3 sequence is 18 residues long. CDR1 is DFQATT and CDR2 is SNEGSKA in the germline V gene (reference sequence). This CDR3 reads CSAPSGTEAYATNEKLFF.

The rearrangement uses TRBV7-9 and TRBJ2-1; the TCRdb D gene call, TRBD2, has no DNA to confirm it. The CDR3 spans 16 residues. Per the germline V gene, CDR1 is SEHNR and CDR2 is FQNEAQ (reference sequence). CDR3: CASSPRAGGPLNEQFF. Full variable domain (missing parts from reference TRBV7-9 and TRBJ2-1): DTGVSQNPRHKITKRGQNVTFRCDPISEHNRLYWYRQTLGQGPEFLTYFQNEAQLEKSRLLSDRFSAERPKGSFSTLEIQRTEQGDSAMYLCASSPRAGGPLNEQFFGPGTRLTVL.

The rearrangement joins TRBV6-2 or TRBV6-3 to TRBJ2-3. This CDR3 comprises 14 residues. CDR1 is MNHEY and CDR2 is SVGEGT in the germline V gene. CDR3 region: CASSYSASSDTQYF.